The next 31 T cell receptor beta chains were all read from a single sample in a study of blood T cell repertoires in COVID-19. Data came from immunoSEQ multiplex PCR; TCRdb stores just in-frame clones and leaves some out. The data hold about 52,000 clones, with around 90% observed a single time. The sequencing sample was made of peripheral blood. The receptors were sampled from a human donor in a cohort sampled during active COVID-19.

This chain uses TRBV11-2 with TRBJ2-1, with TRBD2 identical over 12 bases. CDR3 length: 15 residues. V lost 1 base and J lost 6; bases outside the gene matches: 1. The germline V gene has CDR1 SGHAT and CDR2 FQNNGV. The CDR3 region has the DNA TGTGCCAGCAGCTTAGCTAGCGGGAGGGGCAATGAGCAGTTCTTC. This gives the protein CASSLASGRGNEQFF. Supplemented by reference TRBV11-2 and TRBJ2-1, the full variable domain reads EAGVAQSPRYKIIEKRQSVAFWCNPISGHATLYWYQQILGQGPKLLIQFQNNGVVDDSQLPKDRFSAERLKGVDSTLKIQPAKLEDSAVYLCASSLASGRGNEQFFGPGTRLTVL.

The chain employs TRBV11-2 and TRBJ2-5, with 7 bases fitting TRBD2. CDR3 size: 19 residues. Germline V gene lookup returns CDR1 SGHAT and CDR2 FQNNGV. V gave up 4 bases and J gave up 4 bases; unmatched junction bases: 21. The CDR3: CASSYRRSSGLLVAETQYF. Here the CDR3 DNA reads TGTGCCAGCAGCTACCGGCGTTCTAGCGGCCTACTGGTGGCAGAGACCCAGTACTTC.

The chain combines TRBV24-1 with TRBJ2-7; D might be TRBD1 (5 bases). From germline, CDR1 is KGHDR and CDR2 SFDVKD. The CDR3 is 13 amino acids. Trimming cost V 4 bases and J 4 bases, with 10 bases left between them. This CDR3 reads CATSEGQGYEQYF. For the CDR3, the DNA is TGTGCCACCAGTGAAGGGCAGGGATACGAGCAGTACTTC.

The chain recombines TRBV6-5 with TRBJ2-3; 8 positions match TRBD2. Germline V lookup: CDR1 MNHEY, CDR2 SVGAGI. This CDR3 has 13 residues. V lost 8 bases, J lost 2 bases, and 3 bases stayed unmatched. The CDR3 region has the DNA TGTGCCAGCGGGACTAGGGCCACAGATACGCAGTATTTT. As protein: CASGTRATDTQYF.

This chain joins TRBV5-1 and TRBJ2-7; 9 nucleotides match TRBD1. This CDR3 is 13 amino acids long. Germline values: CDR1 SGHRS, CDR2 YFSETQ. Trimming cost V 4 bases and J 7 bases; bases outside gene matches: 6. CDR3 DNA sequence: TGCGCCAGCAGCACCGGGACAGGGCGAGAGCAGTACTTC. Translated: CASSTGTGREQYF.

The chain's CDR3 is CASSPRKDRSYNEQFF. For the CDR3, the DNA is TGTGCCAGCTCACCGCGAAAAGACAGGAGCTACAATGAGCAGTTCTTC. The chain uses TRBV18 and TRBJ2-1; tentative D call: TRBD1 (6 bases). The CDR3 loop spans 16 amino acids. Germline loops: CDR1 KGHSH, CDR2 LQKENI. Trimming removed 3 bases at V and 3 bases at J, with 15 bases between.

In nucleotides, the CDR3 is TGTGCCAGCAGTGAAGGTTTCGGTGGTAACACTGAAGCTTTCTTT. This encodes CASSEGFGGNTEAFF. The J gene is TRBJ1-1, the V gene TRBV2; the D is unclear. Germline V gene lookup returns CDR1 SNHLY and CDR2 FYNNEI. V shed 1 base and J shed 2 bases, with 11 bases lying between them. The CDR3 runs to 15 residues.

The chain uses TRBV2 and TRBJ2-1; TRBD2 matches at 7 bases. Germline V gives CDR1 SNHLY, CDR2 FYNNEI. This CDR3 has 11 amino acids. After removal of 8 bases from V and 9 bases from J, the junction contained 4 bases not matched to a gene. In DNA form, the CDR3 reads TGTGCCAGCTCCCCTAGCGGTGAGCAGTTCTTC. Translated: CASSPSGEQFF.

The chain uses TRBV11-2 and TRBJ1-3; D is possibly TRBD1 (5 bases). The V gene's germline CDR1 is SGHAT and CDR2 FQNNGV. V was pared by 0 bases and J by 2 bases, with 14 bases between. The CDR3 loop spans 17 amino acids. CDR3 in DNA: TGTGCCAGCAGCTTAGATGGGAGGGGCGCGGCTGGAAACACCATATATTTT. Its protein product is CASSLDGRGAAGNTIYF.

The V gene is TRBV19, the J gene TRBJ1-2, with TRBD1 identical over 8 bases. The CDR3 has 12 residues. Trimming took 8 bases from V and 7 from J; bases not matched to a gene: 6. Germline V gene data show CDR1 as LNHDA and CDR2 as SQIVND (reference sequence). Here the CDR3 reads CASQSGGGGYTF. The CDR3 DNA reads TGTGCCAGTCAGTCAGGGGGCGGTGGCTACACCTTC.

On this clone itself: At one of its ends the junction is not consistent with the germline gene, which may arise from a read error. This chain connects TRBV20-1 to TRBJ2-5; tentative D call: TRBD1 (5 bases). Germline assignment: CDR1 DFQATT and CDR2 SNEGSKA (reference sequence). This CDR3 is 9 amino acids long. CDR3 bases: TGCAATGCTCGACCAACAGGGTACTTC. Translated, it gives CNARPTGYF.

This clone was seen a handful of times. The rearrangement joins TRBV2 to TRBJ2-1; TRBD2 aligns across 9 bases. Per the germline V gene, CDR1 is SNHLY and CDR2 is FYNNEI. CDR3 length: 14 amino acids. The J segment lost 3 bases and the V segment lost 7 bases, leaving 4 bases of the junction unmatched. The CDR3 here is CASTLAGIYNEQFF. The CDR3 DNA is TGTGCCAGCACTCTAGCGGGGATCTACAATGAGCAGTTCTTC.

The chain is built from TRBV4-1 and TRBJ1-3; maybe TRBD1 (6 bases). The germline gives CDR1 MGHRA, CDR2 YSYEKL. This CDR3 is built from 18 residues. Trimming took off 2 bases at V and 0 bases at J, with 17 bases between the two ends. CDR3 sequence reads: CASSQRRQDRTSGNTIYF. The CDR3, as DNA: TGCGCCAGCAGCCAAAGACGACAGGATCGAACCTCTGGAAACACCATATATTTT.

The chain joins TRBV11-2 to TRBJ2-7; the match to TRBD1 covers 11 bases. V dropped 0 bases and J dropped 1; count of bases not matched to a gene: 5. The CDR3 has 17 amino acids. Germline V gene data show CDR1 as SGHAT and CDR2 as FQNNGV. The CDR3 is CASSLERGQGASYEQYF. The CDR3 DNA follows: TGTGCCAGCAGCTTAGAACGCGGACAGGGGGCTTCCTACGAGCAGTACTTC. Using reference TRBV11-2 and TRBJ2-7 for the parts outside the CDR3, the full variable domain is EAGVAQSPRYKIIEKRQSVAFWCNPISGHATLYWYQQILGQGPKLLIQFQNNGVVDDSQLPKDRFSAERLKGVDSTLKIQPAKLEDSAVYLCASSLERGQGASYEQYFGPGTRLTVT.

V is TRBV5-4 and J is TRBJ2-2; 11 bases fit TRBD2. CDR1 is SGHNT and CDR2 is YYREEE in the germline V gene (reference sequence). This CDR3 contains 16 residues. The ends lost 4 bases at V and 2 bases at J; junction bases unmatched: 4. The CDR3 region has the DNA TGTGCCAGCAGCGGAAGACTAGCGGGAAACACCGGGGAGCTGTTTTTT. This codes for CASSGRLAGNTGELFF.

This chain joins TRBV19 and TRBJ2-3, with 9 bases matching TRBD2. The CDR3 length is 15 residues. The germline CDR1 and CDR2 sequences are LNHDA and SQIVND (reference sequence). V lost 6 bases to trimming and J lost 1 base; unmatched junction nucleotides: 5. CDR3 DNA: TGTGCCAGTAGAGTTAGCGGGAGTGGCACAGATACGCAGTATTTT. This encodes CASRVSGSGTDTQYF.

V usage is TRBV27 and J usage is TRBJ2-7, with TRBD1 matching over 12 bases. Germline V CDR1 and CDR2: MNHEY, SMNVEV (reference sequence). The CDR3 covers 15 residues. The ends lost 5 bases at V and 6 bases at J; junction bases unmatched: 8. The CDR3 loop is CASSPGQGAFGEQYF. The CDR3 nucleotides read TGTGCCAGCAGTCCGGGACAGGGGGCTTTCGGCGAGCAGTACTTC.

CDR3 loop: CASSDGGRMGYEQYF. The DNA for the CDR3 is TGTGCCAGCAGTGACGGCGGGAGGATGGGTTACGAGCAGTACTTC. This chain uses TRBV6-1 with TRBJ2-7, with 8 bases matching TRBD2. The J segment lost 4 bases and the V segment lost 3 bases, leaving 8 bases of the junction unmatched. Germline V gene lookup returns CDR1 MNHNS and CDR2 SASEGT. The CDR3 is 15 residues long.

This rearrangement joins TRBV19 to TRBJ1-5, with D hard to call. CDR1 and CDR2 (germline): LNHDA, SQIVND (reference sequence). V lost 0 bases to trimming and J lost 6 bases, with 6 bases between them. The CDR3 spans 13 residues. The CDR3 is CASSIDQAQPQHF. The CDR3 nucleotides read TGTGCCAGTAGTATAGATCAGGCTCAGCCCCAGCATTTT. Complete variable domain (other parts from reference TRBV19 and TRBJ1-5): DGGITQSPKYLFRKEGQNVTLSCEQNLNHDAMYWYRQDPGQGLRLIYYSQIVNDFQKGDIAEGYSVSREKKESFPLTVTSAQKNPTAFYLCASSIDQAQPQHFGDGTRLSIL.

This clone was picked up one time. The chain joins TRBV6-5 to TRBJ2-3, with TRBD1 identical over 7 bases. The trim removed 7 bases at V and 3 bases at J, leaving 7 bases unmatched. Germline V gene sequence: CDR1 MNHEY, CDR2 SVGAGI. CDR3 length: 14 amino acids. The CDR3 sequence is CASTPTGSTDTQYF. The DNA of the CDR3 is TGTGCCAGCACCCCGACAGGGAGTACAGATACGCAGTATTTT.

The genes are TRBV30 and TRBJ1-2; 8 bases are a match to TRBD1. Per germline, CDR1 GTSNPN and CDR2 SVGIG (reference sequence). V lost 2 bases, J lost 2 bases, and 4 bases stayed unmatched. The CDR3 has 14 residues. As DNA, the CDR3 is TGTGCCTGGAGTCGGACAGGGCTGAACTATGGCTACACCTTC. It yields the protein CAWSRTGLNYGYTF.

In DNA, the CDR3 is TGTGCCAGTAGAACCGACAGGGTCCAGCATTTT. It encodes CASRTDRVQHF. The J gene is TRBJ1-5, the V gene TRBV19, with TRBD1 matching over 7 bases. The V gene's germline CDR1 is LNHDA and CDR2 SQIVND (reference sequence). The V segment lost 6 bases and the J segment 12 bases; nucleotides outside the gene matches: 5. CDR3 length: 11 residues. Complete variable domain (other parts from reference TRBV19 and TRBJ1-5): DGGITQSPKYLFRKEGQNVTLSCEQNLNHDAMYWYRQDPGQGLRLIYYSQIVNDFQKGDIAEGYSVSREKKESFPLTVTSAQKNPTAFYLCASRTDRVQHFGDGTRLSIL.

The chain joins TRBV12-3 or TRBV12-4 to TRBJ2-7; D may be TRBD1 (6 bases). V lost 6 bases, J lost 0 bases, and 6 bases lay in between. The CDR3 consists of 12 residues. The CDR3 region has the DNA TGTGCCAGCAGACAGGGCTCCTACGAGCAGTACTTC. Protein: CASRQGSYEQYF.

This chain connects TRBV2 to TRBJ2-5; possibly TRBD1 for D (6 bases). V lost 10 bases, J lost 1 base, and 10 bases lay in between. The CDR3 runs 12 residues. The germline gives CDR1 SNHLY, CDR2 FYNNEI. The CDR3 region is CATGDIQETQYF. The DNA of the CDR3 is TGTGCCACCGGGGACATCCAAGAGACCCAGTACTTC.

The V call is TRBV4-1, the J call TRBJ1-2, with 10 nucleotides matching TRBD1. Trimming took 0 bases from V and 13 from J; bases not matched to a gene: 8. The CDR3 is 14 residues long. Looked up from germline, CDR1 is MGHRA and CDR2 is YSYEKL. CDR3 sequence reads: CASSQDPGQGIPTF. The CDR3 nucleotides read TGCGCCAGCAGCCAAGATCCGGGACAGGGGATACCCACCTTC.

V usage is TRBV28 and J usage is TRBJ1-6; TRBD1 agrees at 9 bases. This CDR3 has 15 amino acids. Germline-derived CDR1 and CDR2 are MDHEN and SYDVKM. V gave up 6 bases and J gave up 0 bases; unmatched junction bases: 0. The CDR3 protein is CASRGQGSYNSPLHF. DNA of the CDR3: TGTGCCAGCAGGGGACAGGGCTCCTATAATTCACCCCTCCACTTT.

This clone is a singleton in its sample. This chain connects TRBV19 to TRBJ1-5; 8 positions match TRBD1. Germline CDR1 and CDR2: LNHDA and SQIVND (reference sequence). CDR3 size: 18 residues. Trimming cost V 5 bases and J 0 bases; bases outside gene matches: 12. CDR3 region: CASSPTGVGTGSNQPQHF. The DNA for the CDR3 is TGTGCCAGTAGTCCAACTGGGGTCGGGACAGGTAGCAATCAGCCCCAGCATTTT.

The chain recombines TRBV11-1 with TRBJ2-7, with TRBD2 identical over 8 bases. The CDR3 length is 15 residues. Trimming removed 1 base from V and 1 base from J; junction bases left unmatched: 3. Germline V CDR1 and CDR2: SGHAT, FQDESV (reference sequence). The CDR3 region has the DNA TGTGCCAGCAGCTTAGGTGGGACTAGATCCTACGAGCAGTACTTC. As protein: CASSLGGTRSYEQYF.

The chain recombines TRBV24-1 with TRBJ2-5; D is undetermined. The V gene lost 5 bases and the J gene lost 5 bases, with 11 bases spanning the gap. The CDR3 is 13 amino acids. Germline CDR1 KGHDR, CDR2 SFDVKD. CDR3 residues: CATSARGLETQYF. Written as DNA, the CDR3 is TGTGCCACCAGTGCGCGAGGCCTGGAGACCCAGTACTTC.

The chain has TRBV27 and TRBJ2-3; D perhaps matches TRBD2 (6 bases). The V and J ends lost 6 bases and 10 bases respectively, with 20 bases between them. The germline V gene has CDR1 MNHEY and CDR2 SMNVEV (reference sequence). The length of the CDR3 is 14 residues. This CDR3 is CASRGGGTQGPQYF. Written as DNA, the CDR3 is TGTGCCAGCAGGGGCGGCGGGACCCAGGGCCCGCAGTATTTT.

The V and J genes are TRBV19 and TRBJ1-5; a weak D match, TRBD1 (6 bases). V lost 5 bases to trimming and J lost 5 bases, with 16 bases between them. There are 15 residues in the CDR3. Germline CDR1 and CDR2: LNHDA and SQIVND (reference sequence). CDR3 protein: CASSAAGVADQPQHF. CDR3 nucleotide sequence: TGTGCCAGTAGTGCAGCAGGGGTAGCTGATCAGCCCCAGCATTTT. Variable domain in full (rest from reference TRBV19 and TRBJ1-5): DGGITQSPKYLFRKEGQNVTLSCEQNLNHDAMYWYRQDPGQGLRLIYYSQIVNDFQKGDIAEGYSVSREKKESFPLTVTSAQKNPTAFYLCASSAAGVADQPQHFGDGTRLSIL.